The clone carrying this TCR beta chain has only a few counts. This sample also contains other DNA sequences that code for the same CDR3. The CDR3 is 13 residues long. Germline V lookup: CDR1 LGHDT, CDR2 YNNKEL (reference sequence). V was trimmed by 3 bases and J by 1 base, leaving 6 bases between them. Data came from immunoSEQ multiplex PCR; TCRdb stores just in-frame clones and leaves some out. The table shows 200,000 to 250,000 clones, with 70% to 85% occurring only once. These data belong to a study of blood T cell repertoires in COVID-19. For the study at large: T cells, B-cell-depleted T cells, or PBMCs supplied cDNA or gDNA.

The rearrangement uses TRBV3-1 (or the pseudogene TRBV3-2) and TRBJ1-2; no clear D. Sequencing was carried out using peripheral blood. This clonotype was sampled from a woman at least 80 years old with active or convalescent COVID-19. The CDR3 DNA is TGTGCCAGCAGCCAGGGCAGTAACTATGGCTACACCTTC. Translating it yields CASSQGSNYGYTF.